The clone carrying this TCR beta chain was seen repeatedly, ten times or more. Its antigen remains unknown. This specimen comes from a study of identical twins. Findings of the study overall: Where beta out-of-frame sequences were concerned, excess twin sharing was weaker. Within cord blood, abundant beta clonotypes carried fewer insertions, but memory repertoires showed no such trend.

Template switching added a universal primer binding site, and final cDNA carried unique molecular identifiers. TCRdb recomputed calls from the 5' RACE reads with MiXCR, one row per CDR3 protein. In the table there are some 730,000 distinct CDR3 sequences, roughly 20% of which are singletons. These sequences were also reported in another study, on T cells expressing NK-cell markers. From that study: Seven HCMV-seropositive donors and one seronegative donor made up the eight sequenced donors.

This receptor was taken from a woman aged 18-29 years in good health. Sample: PBMCs.

CDR3 sequence (DNA): TGTGCCATCAGCGGAGGGACAGAGAACTATGGCTACACCTTC. Amino acid sequence: CAISGGTENYGYTF. This chain connects TRBV10-3 to TRBJ1-2; 7 bases map to TRBD1. CDR1 ENHRY and CDR2 SYGVKD come from the germline V gene. J gave up 2 bases and V 6 bases, and 6 bases lay outside the gene matches. The CDR3 covers 14 residues.